This note documents a single T cell receptor (beta chain) sequence. Its antigen remains unidentified. No much larger clone exists at a distance of one base, and base qualities are not known. Each donor gave one peripheral blood draw, averaging roughly 100 mL, which was collected into heparinised tubes. A BD FACSAria II and a panel including CD45RO, CCR7, CD25, CD127, CD95 and CD27 were used to sort naive, central memory, regulatory and stem cell-like memory CD4+ T cells. A purity above 95% was achieved for all sorted populations. PBMCs were isolated right away by Lymphoprep density gradient centrifugation and were stained directly, without culture. Samples were stained and sorted in pairs, with one healthy donor and one patient per experiment, so that batch effects were minimized. V drops 4 bases and J drops 4 bases, leaving 8 bases in between. The germline V gene sets CDR1 to SGHRS and CDR2 to YFSETQ. Reading from cysteine to phenylalanine, the CDR3 counts 12 amino acids. The read is trimmed to its CDR3 DNA, 36 bases read in frame from base 1.

All of the isolated RNA was reverse transcribed with the High Capacity cDNA Reverse Transcription Kit, so expressed TCRB transcripts were sequenced. Deep immunoSEQ sequencing was applied to naive, central memory and regulatory T cell samples, giving an average of about 3.57 million total reads per sample. After sorted cells were lysed in RLT buffer, RNA was extracted with DNase-treated RNeasy Micro or Mini kits, with the choice depending on cell number. To prevent cross-contamination, each cell subset was processed individually, whereas patient and healthy donor samples were processed jointly. The immunoSEQ multiplex PCR was used to amplify TCRB sequences from cDNA, generating 87-bp fragments that spanned the CDR3 region. The amplicons were sequenced using the Illumina HiSeq platform. For the original study's pipeline: PCR bias was corrected computationally using synthetic template baselines, and reads within Hamming distance 2 were collapsed, with unmergeable singletons discarded. Reads were aligned against IMGT to assign V, D and J genes, CDR3 length and insertions or deletions at six rearrangement sites. Clonotype counts were normalized to sorted cell number within each subset before computing true diversity and Gini coefficients with the tcR R package. Repertoire sharing was quantified using the overlap coefficient calculated on TCRB nucleotide sequences. This is the immuneACCESS table as TCRdb keeps it, with only in-frame sequences that have V and J called. A part of the clones is gone; compared with another copy, unresolved V genes explain less than half, and the rest is unexplained. Clone size and the V and J calls come from that table; the DNA yielded D and trimming. In all, the sample holds over 300,000 clones, and roughly 9% of those were seen once. In total, the top ten clones hold less than 1.2% of the sample.

These data originate in a study of beta chain features in type 1 diabetes (dated by TCRdb to the late 2010s). Turning to the overall study: Mean age, gender distribution, total cell number and subset yield did not differ between patients and healthy donors. Across all samples, approximately 98,000,000 sorted cells were examined, and cell number per subset correlated strongly with RNA yield. In the study, TCRB repertoires of sorted circulating CD4+ T cell subsets from recently diagnosed type 1 diabetes patients were compared with those of matched healthy donors. Whereas all 30 or so donors provided naive and central memory subsets, regulatory and stem cell-like memory subsets were isolated from just 8 patients and roughly eight healthy donors.

The research as a whole found: In all four CD4+ subsets, TCRB CDR3 length was moderately but significantly shorter in type 1 diabetes patients. At VDJ recombination sites, type 1 diabetes patients had fewer insertions and more deleted nucleotides, which implies abnormalities in thymic rearrangement. Naive, central memory and regulatory TCRB repertoires appeared to be more alike among patients than among healthy donors. PCR may preferentially amplify shorter templates, but because patient and control samples were amplified and corrected together, any resulting skew would affect both groups equally. Because cDNA was sequenced instead of genomic DNA, activated cells with high expression could be over-represented, although the groups did not differ in activation or CD3 levels. HLA sub-analyses involved small numbers of individuals, so any influence of HLA type on TCRB rearrangement remained unresolved.

The TCR sequence derives from a man in his thirties or forties with type 1 diabetes. This receptor chain uses TRBV5-1 and TRBJ1-2; the D gene is possibly TRBD1, with 5 bases matching. The sequenced sample was central memory CD4+ T cells from blood. The DNA sequence follows: TGCGCCAGCAGCGGGGGTTTCTATGGCTACACCTTC. Its protein reads: CASSGGFYGYTF.